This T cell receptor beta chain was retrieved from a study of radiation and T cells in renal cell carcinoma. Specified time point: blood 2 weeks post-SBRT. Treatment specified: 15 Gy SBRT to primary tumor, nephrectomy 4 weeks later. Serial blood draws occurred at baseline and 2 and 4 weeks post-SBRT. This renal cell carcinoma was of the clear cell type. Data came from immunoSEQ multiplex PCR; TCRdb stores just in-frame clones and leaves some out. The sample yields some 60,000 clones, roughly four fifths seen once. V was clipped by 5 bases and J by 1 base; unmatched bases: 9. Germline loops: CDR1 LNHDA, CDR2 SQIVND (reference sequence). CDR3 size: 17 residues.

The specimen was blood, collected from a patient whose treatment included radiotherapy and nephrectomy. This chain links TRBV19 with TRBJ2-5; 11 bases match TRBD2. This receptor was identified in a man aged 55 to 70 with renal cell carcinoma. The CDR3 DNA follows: TGTGCCAGTAGTCGGCTAGCGGGGGGCACCTTCCAAGAGACCCAGTACTTC. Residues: CASSRLAGGTFQETQYF.